This T cell receptor beta chain was found in a study of blood T cell repertoires in COVID-19. Looking at the study overall: COVID-19 samples from acute and convalescent phases originated in the United States, Italy and Spain.

The CDR3 consists of 16 residues. Per the germline V gene, CDR1 is MNHEY and CDR2 is SMNVEV (reference sequence). With V trimmed by 3 bases and J by 2 bases, 6 bases remained unmatched. The authors' processing: Scientists estimated how many nucleated cells there were by amplifying reference gene primers. The data were produced by immunoSEQ multiplex PCR, yet TCRdb's version contains in-frame clones alone and is incomplete. V, J and clone size reflect that table, while D and trimming were determined from the DNA. The data contain roughly 350,000 clones, approximately 90% of them singletons. The chain employs TRBV27 and TRBJ2-5, with 10 bases identical to TRBD1. The clonotype originates from a woman between 18 and 29 years old who had recovered from COVID-19. Source material: peripheral blood. CDR3: CASSFGTGVRQETQYF. DNA of the CDR3: TGTGCCAGCAGTTTTGGGACAGGGGTTAGGCAAGAGACCCAGTACTTC.